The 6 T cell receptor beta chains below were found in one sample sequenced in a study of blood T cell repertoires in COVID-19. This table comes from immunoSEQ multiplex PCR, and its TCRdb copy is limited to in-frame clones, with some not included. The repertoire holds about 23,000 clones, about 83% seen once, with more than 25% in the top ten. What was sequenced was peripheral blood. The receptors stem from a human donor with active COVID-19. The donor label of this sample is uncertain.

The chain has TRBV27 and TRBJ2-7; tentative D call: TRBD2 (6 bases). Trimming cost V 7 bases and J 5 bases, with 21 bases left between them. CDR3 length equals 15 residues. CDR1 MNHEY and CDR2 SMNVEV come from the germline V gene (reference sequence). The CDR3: CASTGSGLYPHEQYF. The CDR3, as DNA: TGTGCCAGCACCGGATCGGGACTCTATCCCCACGAGCAGTACTTC.

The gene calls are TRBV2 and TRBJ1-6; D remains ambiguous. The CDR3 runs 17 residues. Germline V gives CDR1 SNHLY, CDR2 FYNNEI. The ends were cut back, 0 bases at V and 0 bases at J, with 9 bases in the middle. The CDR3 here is CASSEARGSSYNSPLHF. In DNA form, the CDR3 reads TGTGCCAGCAGTGAAGCTCGAGGCAGCTCCTATAATTCACCCCTCCACTTT.

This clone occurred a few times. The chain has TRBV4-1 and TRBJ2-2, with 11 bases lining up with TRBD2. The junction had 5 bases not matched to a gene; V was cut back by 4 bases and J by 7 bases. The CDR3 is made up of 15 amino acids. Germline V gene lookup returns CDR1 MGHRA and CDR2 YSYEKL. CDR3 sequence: CASSRSGGAFGELFF. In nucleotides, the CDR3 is TGCGCCAGCAGCCGTAGCGGGGGGGCCTTCGGGGAGCTGTTTTTT.

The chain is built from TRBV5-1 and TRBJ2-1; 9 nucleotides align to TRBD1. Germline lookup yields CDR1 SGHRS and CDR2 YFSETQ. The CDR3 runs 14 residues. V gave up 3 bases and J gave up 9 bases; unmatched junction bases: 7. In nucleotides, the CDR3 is TGCGCCAGCAGCTCGGGACAGGGCACTACTGAGCAGTTCTTC. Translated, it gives CASSSGQGTTEQFF. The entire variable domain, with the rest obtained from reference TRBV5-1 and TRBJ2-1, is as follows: KAGVTQTPRYLIKTRGQQVTLSCSPISGHRSVSWYQQTPGQGLQFLFEYFSETQRNKGNFPGRFSGRQFSNSRSEMNVSTLELGDSALYLCASSSGQGTTEQFFGPGTRLTVL.

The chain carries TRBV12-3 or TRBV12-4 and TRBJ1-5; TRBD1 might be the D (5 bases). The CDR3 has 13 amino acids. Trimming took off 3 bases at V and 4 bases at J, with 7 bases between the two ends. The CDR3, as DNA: TGTGCCAGCAGTTTCGACAGAAATCAGCCCCAGCATTTT. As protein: CASSFDRNQPQHF.

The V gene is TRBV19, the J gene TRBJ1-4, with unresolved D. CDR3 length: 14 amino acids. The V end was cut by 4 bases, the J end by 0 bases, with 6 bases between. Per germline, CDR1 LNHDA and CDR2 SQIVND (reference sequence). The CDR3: CASSTVSTNEKLFF. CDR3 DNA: TGTGCCAGTAGTACGGTCTCAACTAATGAAAAACTGTTTTTT. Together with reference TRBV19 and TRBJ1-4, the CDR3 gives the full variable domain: DGGITQSPKYLFRKEGQNVTLSCEQNLNHDAMYWYRQDPGQGLRLIYYSQIVNDFQKGDIAEGYSVSREKKESFPLTVTSAQKNPTAFYLCASSTVSTNEKLFFGSGTQLSVL.